This TCR beta chain was observed in a study of OX40 agonist ivuxolimab in advanced cancers. General study findings and limits: The average count of expanded clones was higher among CD8+ T cells than among CD4+.

The CDR3 covers 14 residues. CDR1 is MNHEY and CDR2 is SVGAGI in the germline V gene. Trimming removed 6 bases from V and 0 bases from J, with 9 bases in between. Libraries were prepared by immunoSEQ multiplex PCR; TCRdb keeps only in-frame clonotypes and omits some of them. Altogether around 53,000 clones are present, almost 90% being singletons, with the ten largest covering approximately 6.6%. This clone was recorded once. Its cognate antigen is unknown. The sample was CD4+ or CD8+ T cells sorted from blood, taken in a trial of the OX40 agonist ivuxolimab. The chain carries TRBV6-5 and TRBJ1-5; no reliable D call. The clonotype originates from an adult with an advanced solid tumor such as melanoma, head and neck, liver or kidney cancer. Written as DNA, the CDR3 is TGTGCCAGCAGCTTAAGCTATAGCAATCAGCCCCAGCATTTT. This translates into CASSLSYSNQPQHF.